This TCR beta chain was obtained from a study of T cells in Graves' hyperthyroidism and ophthalmopathy. This clonotype has ten or more counts. Per germline, CDR1 SGHTS and CDR2 YDEGEE. The CDR3 runs 16 residues. Trimming removed 4 bases at V and 0 bases at J, with 14 bases between. The TCR beta CDR3 regions underwent amplification using RNA transcripts as the source. HTBI primers drove first-round RT-PCR of the TCR CDR3. A single record per CDR3 protein comes from TCRdb applying MiXCR to the multiplex PCR reads. The table has about 360,000 distinct CDR3 sequences, approximately 13% seen once. Absence of ophthalmopathy progression within 18 months defined stable Graves' hyperthyroidism.

This rearrangement joins TRBV5-8 to TRBJ1-5, with TRBD1 as a possible D gene (5 bases). The receptor's source is a young woman with Graves' hyperthyroidism. Sequenced material: blood. CDR3 coding DNA: TGTGCCAGCAGCCCGACAGAGTTTCATAGCAATCAGCCCCAGCATTTT. Its protein is CASSPTEFHSNQPQHF. The entire variable domain, with the rest obtained from reference TRBV5-8 and TRBJ1-5, is as follows: EAGVTQSPTHLIKTRGQQATLRCSPISGHTSVYWYQQALGLGLQFLLWYDEGEERNRGNFPPRFSGRQFPNYSSELNVNALELEDSALYLCASSPTEFHSNQPQHFGDGTRLSIL.